Presented here are 25 T cell receptor beta chains from one specimen sequenced in a study of T cell responses to AZD1222 COVID-19 vaccine. Clones were sequenced by immunoSEQ multiplex PCR, and TCRdb holds only the in-frame ones, with some missing. The table shows about 150,000 clones, with roughly nine tenths occurring only once. The sequencing here drew on peripheral blood, taken on day 0 of MenACWY control vaccination. The receptors stem from an adult in good health.

The genes are TRBV29-1 and TRBJ2-5; no definite D call. The CDR3 has 13 residues. V lost 6 bases, J lost 0 bases, and 11 bases lay in between. Looked up from germline, CDR1 is SQVTM and CDR2 is ANQGSEA. The CDR3 nucleotides are TGCAGCGTAAGGCCCACGTACCAAGAGACCCAGTACTTC. This codes for CSVRPTYQETQYF.

The chain combines TRBV5-1 with TRBJ2-1, with D possibly matching TRBD1 (6 bases). Trimming cost V 4 bases and J 1 base, with 12 bases left between them. Germline CDR1 reads SGHRS; CDR2 reads YFSETQ. CDR3 size: 15 residues. DNA for the CDR3: TGCGCCAGCAGCCAACAGGGTACGTCCTACAATGAGCAGTTCTTC. Translated: CASSQQGTSYNEQFF.

V usage is TRBV25-1 and J usage is TRBJ2-7; D remains ambiguous. The germline gives CDR1 MGHDK, CDR2 SYGVNS. The ends were cut back, 3 bases at V and 4 bases at J, with 4 bases in the middle. CDR3 length: 11 residues. CDR3 region: CASSEKYEQYF. DNA of the CDR3: TGTGCCAGCAGTGAGAAGTACGAGCAGTACTTC.

This sequence joins TRBV9 and TRBJ1-1, with D possibly being TRBD1 (5 bases). V was pared by 0 bases and J by 10 bases, with 16 bases between. The CDR3 totals 14 residues. The germline gives CDR1 SGDLS, CDR2 YYNGEE. DNA of the CDR3: TGTGCCAGCAGCGTAGCTGCGGCAGGGATCGGAGCTTTCTTT. Translating gives CASSVAAAGIGAFF. Filled out from reference TRBV9 and TRBJ1-1, the complete variable domain reads DSGVTQTPKHLITATGQRVTLRCSPRSGDLSVYWYQQSLDQGLQFLIQYYNGEERAKGNILERFSAQQFPDLHSELNLSSLELGDSALYFCASSVAAAGIGAFFGQGTRLTVV.

The chain joins TRBV10-3 to TRBJ1-6; 8 positions agree with TRBD1. V was clipped by 11 bases and J by 6 bases; unmatched bases: 9. Germline lookup yields CDR1 ENHRY and CDR2 SYGVKD. The CDR3 runs 14 residues. Written as DNA, the CDR3 is TGTGCCGTCCAGGGGGCCGCCGCTAATTCACCCCTCCACTTT. It encodes CAVQGAAANSPLHF.

The rearrangement links TRBV9 to TRBJ1-4; TRBD1 might be the D (6 bases). There are 15 residues in the CDR3. Germline assignment: CDR1 SGDLS and CDR2 YYNGEE. Trimming stripped 1 base from V and 3 bases from J, with 10 bases between. The CDR3 coding sequence is TGTGCCAGCAGCGTAACAGGGTCGGCTAATGAAAAACTGTTTTTT. It yields the protein CASSVTGSANEKLFF.

J is TRBJ2-1 and V is TRBV5-1; D unresolved. V was shortened by 0 bases and J by 4 bases, with 14 bases between the two germline ends. The CDR3 extends over 16 amino acids. Germline V lookup: CDR1 SGHRS, CDR2 YFSETQ. The CDR3 protein is CASSLVGSTGYNEQFF. CDR3 DNA: TGCGCCAGCAGCTTGGTGGGGTCAACTGGATACAATGAGCAGTTCTTC.

The chain recombines TRBV20-1 with TRBJ1-6, with D perhaps TRBD1 (5 bases). Germline assignment: CDR1 DFQATT and CDR2 SNEGSKA (reference sequence). This CDR3 region has 17 residues. V was trimmed by 3 bases and J by 3 bases, leaving 18 bases between them. The DNA of the CDR3 is TGCAGTGCTAGTTATCTCGGGGGGGTGGACTATAATTCACCCCTCCACTTT. Its protein is CSASYLGGVDYNSPLHF.

The chain carries TRBV7-6 and TRBJ2-5; D is ambiguous. Germline loops: CDR1 SGHVS, CDR2 FNYEAQ. This CDR3 contains 12 residues. Trimming took 1 base from V and 7 from J, leaving 7 bases between them. CDR3 bases: TGTGCCAGCAGCTTAGAGATGGGGACCCAGTACTTC. Translating gives CASSLEMGTQYF.

The chain uses TRBV7-2 and TRBJ1-6; D remains ambiguous. This CDR3 contains 11 residues. Trimming pared 5 bases from V and 14 bases from J, leaving 10 bases between. Per the germline V gene, CDR1 is SGHTA and CDR2 is FQGNSA. CDR3 sequence reads: CASSPQTTLHF. For the CDR3, the DNA is TGTGCCAGCAGCCCCCAAACAACCCTCCACTTT.

This clone was seen a few times. This sequence joins TRBV5-1 and TRBJ1-4; D might be TRBD1 (6 bases). The ends were cut back, 6 bases at V and 3 bases at J, with 15 bases in the middle. CDR1 and CDR2 (germline): SGHRS, YFSETQ. The CDR3 consists of 15 residues. The DNA of the CDR3 is TGCGCCAGCACCGACGTACAGGGAGCTAATGAAAAACTGTTTTTT. Translation: CASTDVQGANEKLFF.

The rearrangement joins TRBV7-2 to TRBJ2-7; TRBD2 is a possible D gene (5 bases). Germline V gives CDR1 SGHTA, CDR2 FQGNSA. The germline V and J ends were trimmed by 2 bases and 4 bases, with 9 bases remaining between them. The length of the CDR3 is 13 residues. CDR3 DNA sequence: TGTGCCAGCAGCTTAAGCGGAGAGTACGAGCAGTACTTC. Residues: CASSLSGEYEQYF.

This sequence joins TRBV3-1 (or the pseudogene TRBV3-2) and TRBJ1-2, with TRBD1 matching over 12 bases. V shed 4 bases and J 6 bases; nucleotides not matched to a gene: 9. Germline V gives CDR1 LGHDT, CDR2 YNNKEL (reference sequence). This CDR3 spans 16 amino acids. CDR3 amino acids: CASSPPGQGAADGYTF. The DNA of the CDR3 is TGTGCCAGCAGCCCTCCGGGACAGGGGGCGGCAGATGGCTACACCTTC.

The DNA of the CDR3 is TGCGCCAGCAGCTTGGAGTCGATATACATGAACACTGAAGCTTTCTTT. This gives the protein CASSLESIYMNTEAFF. The chain recombines TRBV5-1 with TRBJ1-1; D is uncertain. Germline V gene sequence: CDR1 SGHRS, CDR2 YFSETQ. The CDR3 extends over 16 amino acids. The V and J ends lost 0 bases and 0 bases respectively, with 12 bases between them.

J is TRBJ2-1 and V is TRBV7-6; the match to TRBD2 covers 8 bases. V trimming: 0 bases; J trimming: 6 bases; junction bases outside the gene matches: 7. CDR1 and CDR2 from the germline V gene are SGHVS and FNYEAQ. CDR3 length: 16 amino acids. The CDR3 loop reads CASSLAAGGPGNEQFF. Here the CDR3 DNA reads TGTGCCAGCAGCTTAGCCGCGGGAGGTCCGGGCAATGAGCAGTTCTTC. The variable domain in full, completed from reference TRBV7-6 and TRBJ2-1, reads GAGVSQSPRYKVTKRGQDVALRCDPISGHVSLYWYRQALGQGPEFLTYFNYEAQQDKSGLPNDRFSAERPEGSISTLTIQRTEQRDSAMYRCASSLAAGGPGNEQFFGPGTRLTVL.

The gene calls are TRBV6-5 and TRBJ1-1, with 10 bases matching TRBD1. J gave up 2 bases and V 8 bases, and 8 bases lay outside the gene matches. This CDR3 is 15 amino acids long. Germline V gene data show CDR1 as MNHEY and CDR2 as SVGAGI. CDR3 residues: CASYRTGGYNTEAFF. CDR3 DNA sequence: TGTGCCAGCTATCGGACAGGGGGATACAACACTGAAGCTTTCTTT.

The J gene is TRBJ2-3, the V gene TRBV6-5; D is uncertain. There are 15 residues in the CDR3. Trimming removed 3 bases from V and 2 bases from J, with 12 bases in between. The germline CDR1 and CDR2 sequences are MNHEY and SVGAGI. The CDR3 bases are TGTGCCAGCAGTTATCACACGCCCTCCACAGATACGCAGTATTTT. Its protein product is CASSYHTPSTDTQYF.

This clone was counted a single time. The chain carries TRBV28 and TRBJ2-6, with 7 bases aligning to TRBD1. The CDR3 contains 16 residues. Germline values: CDR1 MDHEN, CDR2 SYDVKM. The trim removed 7 bases at V and 2 bases at J, leaving 8 bases unmatched. The CDR3 bases are TGTGCCAGCACCCCAGCCGGACAGGCTGGGGCCAACGTCCTGACTTTC. This translates into CASTPAGQAGANVLTF.

On this clone itself: This sample includes further DNA sequences coding for the same CDR3. V gene TRBV7-8 combines with J gene TRBJ1-1, with no clear D. The CDR3 runs 15 residues. Germline lookup yields CDR1 SGHVS and CDR2 FQNEAQ. V was pared by 5 bases and J by 0 bases, with 13 bases between. Written as DNA, the CDR3 is TGTGCCAGCAGCCTGTCAGGACTGCTGAACACTGAAGCTTTCTTT. The encoded protein is CASSLSGLLNTEAFF.

Here the CDR3 DNA reads TGTGCCAGCAGCTTAGGACTAGCTGGCGAGCAGTACTTC. It encodes CASSLGLAGEQYF. The V and J genes are TRBV7-8 and TRBJ2-7; TRBD2 matches at 7 bases. The CDR3 length is 13 residues. CDR1 and CDR2 (germline): SGHVS, FQNEAQ. The J segment lost 6 bases and the V segment lost 1 base, leaving 3 bases of the junction unmatched.

This clone was found once. The V and J genes are TRBV5-6 and TRBJ1-2; D perhaps matches TRBD1 (6 bases). Germline V gene lookup returns CDR1 SGHDT and CDR2 YYEEEE. V was trimmed by 2 bases and J by 4 bases, leaving 12 bases between them. The CDR3 sequence is 14 residues long. CDR3 DNA: TGTGCCAGCAGCTTTCCAGGGGTACGCTATGGCTACACCTTC. Its protein product is CASSFPGVRYGYTF.

The chain links TRBV19 to TRBJ1-4, with 11 nucleotides matching TRBD1. J was trimmed by 7 bases and V by 3 bases; bases with no gene match: 7. This CDR3 is built from 16 residues. Germline V CDR1 and CDR2: LNHDA, SQIVND (reference sequence). This CDR3 is CASSILPGQGGEKLFF. The CDR3 DNA reads TGTGCCAGTAGTATTCTCCCGGGACAGGGGGGTGAAAAACTGTTTTTT.

The rearrangement links TRBV10-3 to TRBJ1-3, with D tentatively TRBD1 (5 bases). This CDR3 contains 13 residues. Germline assignment: CDR1 ENHRY and CDR2 SYGVKD. Trimming removed 7 bases from V and 3 bases from J, with 10 bases in between. Here the CDR3 reads CAIMGQIGNTIYF. CDR3 DNA sequence: TGTGCCATCATGGGGCAGATTGGAAACACCATATATTTT.

This chain links TRBV24-1 with TRBJ1-5; tentative D call: TRBD1 (6 bases). This CDR3 has 13 residues. The germline gives CDR1 KGHDR, CDR2 SFDVKD. Trimming shortened V by 9 bases and J by 3 bases, and 11 bases separated the two germline ends. The CDR3 region is CATGPGANQPQHF. Here the CDR3 DNA reads TGTGCCACCGGACCAGGGGCCAATCAGCCCCAGCATTTT.

CDR3 coding DNA: TGTGCCAGCAGCACAGGGACAGGGAGTCAGCCCCAGCATTTT. The encoded protein is CASSTGTGSQPQHF. The rearrangement joins TRBV5-4 to TRBJ1-5; 9 bases are a match to TRBD1. The CDR3 sequence is 14 residues long. The germline V gene has CDR1 SGHNT and CDR2 YYREEE (reference sequence). V dropped 4 bases and J dropped 6; count of bases not matched to a gene: 5.